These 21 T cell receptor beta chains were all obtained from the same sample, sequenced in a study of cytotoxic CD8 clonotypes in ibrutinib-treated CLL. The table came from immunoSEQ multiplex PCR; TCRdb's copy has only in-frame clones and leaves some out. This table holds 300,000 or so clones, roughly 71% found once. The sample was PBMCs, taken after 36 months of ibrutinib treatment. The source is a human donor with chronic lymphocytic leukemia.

The CDR3 DNA sequence: TGTGCCAGCAGCCCTCCCGGGACAGCCGACAATGAGCAGTTCTTC. Its translation: CASSPPGTADNEQFF. The chain carries TRBV9 and TRBJ2-1, with 7 bases that match TRBD1. V lost 4 bases, J lost 5 bases, and 9 bases stayed unmatched. Germline lookup yields CDR1 SGDLS and CDR2 YYNGEE. There are 15 residues in the CDR3.

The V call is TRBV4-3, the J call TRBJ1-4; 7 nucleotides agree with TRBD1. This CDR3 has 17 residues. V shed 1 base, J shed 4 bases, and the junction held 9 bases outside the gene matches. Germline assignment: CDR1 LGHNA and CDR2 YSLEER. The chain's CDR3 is CASSQAAPGQINEKLFF. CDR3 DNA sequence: TGCGCCAGCAGCCAAGCCGCCCCGGGACAGATTAATGAAAAACTGTTTTTT.

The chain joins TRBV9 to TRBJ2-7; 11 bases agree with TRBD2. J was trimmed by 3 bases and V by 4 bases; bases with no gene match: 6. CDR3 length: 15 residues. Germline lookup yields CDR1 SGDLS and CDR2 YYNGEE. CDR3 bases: TGTGCCAGCAGCCCAGCACTAGCGGGAGACTACGAGCAGTACTTC. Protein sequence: CASSPALAGDYEQYF.

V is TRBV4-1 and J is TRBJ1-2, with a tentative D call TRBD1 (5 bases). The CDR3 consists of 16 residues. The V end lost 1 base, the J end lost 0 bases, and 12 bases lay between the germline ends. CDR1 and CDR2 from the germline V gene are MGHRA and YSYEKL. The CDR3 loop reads CASSQGGLKTNYGYTF. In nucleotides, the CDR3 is TGCGCCAGCAGCCAAGGGGGACTGAAGACTAACTATGGCTACACCTTC.

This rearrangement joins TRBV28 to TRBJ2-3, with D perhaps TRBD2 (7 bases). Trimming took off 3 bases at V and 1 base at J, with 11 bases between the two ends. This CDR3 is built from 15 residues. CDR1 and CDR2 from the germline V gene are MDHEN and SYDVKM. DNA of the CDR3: TGTGCCAGCAGTTTGGGGGGGCTTCGCACAGATACGCAGTATTTT. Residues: CASSLGGLRTDTQYF.

Written as DNA, the CDR3 is TGTGCCACCAGCATCAGGTACGGAGATACGCAGTATTTT. It codes for CATSIRYGDTQYF. V and J are TRBV15 and TRBJ2-3; D not certain. V was cut by 4 bases and J by 5 bases, with 10 bases left in between. The CDR3 contains 13 residues. Germline lookup yields CDR1 LNHNV and CDR2 YYDKDF (reference sequence).

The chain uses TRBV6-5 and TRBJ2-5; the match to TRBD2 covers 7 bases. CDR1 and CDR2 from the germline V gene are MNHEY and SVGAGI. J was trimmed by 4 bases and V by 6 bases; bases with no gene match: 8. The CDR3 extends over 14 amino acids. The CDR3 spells CASSRGRWGETQYF. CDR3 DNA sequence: TGTGCCAGCAGCCGCGGGAGATGGGGAGAGACCCAGTACTTC.

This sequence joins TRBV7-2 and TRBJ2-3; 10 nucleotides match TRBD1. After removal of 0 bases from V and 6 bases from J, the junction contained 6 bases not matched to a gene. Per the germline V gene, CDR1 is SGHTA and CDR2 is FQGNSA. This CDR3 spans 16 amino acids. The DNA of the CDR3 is TGTGCCAGCAGCTTAGCGTGGGGACAGGGGAAGGATACGCAGTATTTT. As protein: CASSLAWGQGKDTQYF. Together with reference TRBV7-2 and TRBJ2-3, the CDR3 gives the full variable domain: GAGVSQSPSNKVTEKGKDVELRCDPISGHTALYWYRQSLGQGLEFLIYFQGNSAPDKSGLPSDRFSAERTGGSVSTLTIQRTQQEDSAVYLCASSLAWGQGKDTQYFGPGTRLTVL.

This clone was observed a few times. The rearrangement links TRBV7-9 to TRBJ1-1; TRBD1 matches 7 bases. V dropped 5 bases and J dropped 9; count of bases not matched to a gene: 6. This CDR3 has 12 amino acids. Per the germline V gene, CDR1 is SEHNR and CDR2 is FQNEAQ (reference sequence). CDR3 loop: CASSRDRVQAFF. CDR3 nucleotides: TGTGCCAGCAGCCGAGACAGGGTGCAAGCTTTCTTT.

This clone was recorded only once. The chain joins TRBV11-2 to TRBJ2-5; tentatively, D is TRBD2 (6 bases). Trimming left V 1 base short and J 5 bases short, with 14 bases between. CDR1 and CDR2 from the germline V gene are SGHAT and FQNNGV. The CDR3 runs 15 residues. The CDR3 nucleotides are TGTGCCAGCAGCTTAGGACTAGTGGGCGCGGAGACCCAGTACTTC. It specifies CASSLGLVGAETQYF.

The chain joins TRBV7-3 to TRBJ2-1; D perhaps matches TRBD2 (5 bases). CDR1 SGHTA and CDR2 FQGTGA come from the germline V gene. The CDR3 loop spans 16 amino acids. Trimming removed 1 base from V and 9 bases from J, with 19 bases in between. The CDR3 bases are TGTGCCAGCAGCTTAATGGACTTACCACCTGGCAGTGAGCAGTTCTTC. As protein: CASSLMDLPPGSEQFF.

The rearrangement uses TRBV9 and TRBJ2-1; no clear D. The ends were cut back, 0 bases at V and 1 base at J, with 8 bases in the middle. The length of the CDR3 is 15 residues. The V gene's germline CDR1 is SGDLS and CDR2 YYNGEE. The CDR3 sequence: CASSVVSRSYNEQFF. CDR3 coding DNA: TGTGCCAGCAGCGTAGTGAGCAGATCCTACAATGAGCAGTTCTTC.

The DNA for the CDR3 is TGCGCCAGCAGCGCGGACCCGGGAGGAAATCAGCCCCAGCATTTT. This gives the protein CASSADPGGNQPQHF. The rearrangement uses TRBV5-1 and TRBJ1-5; D not resolved. Per the germline V gene, CDR1 is SGHRS and CDR2 is YFSETQ. The CDR3 runs 15 residues. The V end lost 4 bases, the J end lost 4 bases, and 15 bases lay between the germline ends.

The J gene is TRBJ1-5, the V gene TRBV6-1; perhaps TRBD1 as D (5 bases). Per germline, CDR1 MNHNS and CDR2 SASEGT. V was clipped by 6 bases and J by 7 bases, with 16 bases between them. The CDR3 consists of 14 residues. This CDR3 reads CASRRGLRGQPQHF. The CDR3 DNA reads TGTGCCAGCAGGCGGGGCTTAAGGGGACAGCCCCAGCATTTT.

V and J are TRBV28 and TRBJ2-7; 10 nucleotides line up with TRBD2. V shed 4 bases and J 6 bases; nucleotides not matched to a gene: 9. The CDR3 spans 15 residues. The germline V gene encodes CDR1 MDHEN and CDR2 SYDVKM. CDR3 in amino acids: CASSSRLAGVPEQYF. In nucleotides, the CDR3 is TGTGCCAGCAGTTCCCGGCTAGCGGGAGTTCCCGAGCAGTACTTC.

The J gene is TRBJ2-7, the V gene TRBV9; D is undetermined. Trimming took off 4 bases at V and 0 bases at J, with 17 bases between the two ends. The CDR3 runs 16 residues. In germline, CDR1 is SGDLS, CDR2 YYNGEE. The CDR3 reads CASSLDPDIFSYEQYF. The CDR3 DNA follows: TGTGCCAGCAGCCTCGACCCCGACATTTTCTCCTACGAGCAGTACTTC.

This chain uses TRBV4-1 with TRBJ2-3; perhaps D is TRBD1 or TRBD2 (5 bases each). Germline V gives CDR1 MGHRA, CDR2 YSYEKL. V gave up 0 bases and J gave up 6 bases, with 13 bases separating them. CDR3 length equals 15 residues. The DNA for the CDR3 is TGCGCCAGCAGCCAAGATCGGGGCTCCGGGGATACGCAGTATTTT. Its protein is CASSQDRGSGDTQYF.

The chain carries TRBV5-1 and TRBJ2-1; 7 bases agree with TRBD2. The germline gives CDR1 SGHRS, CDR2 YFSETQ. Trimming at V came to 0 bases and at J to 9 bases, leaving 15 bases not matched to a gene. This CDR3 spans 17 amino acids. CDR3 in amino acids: CASSLGGLAERWGEQFF. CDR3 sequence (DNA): TGCGCCAGCAGCTTGGGTGGTCTAGCGGAGAGGTGGGGTGAGCAGTTCTTC.

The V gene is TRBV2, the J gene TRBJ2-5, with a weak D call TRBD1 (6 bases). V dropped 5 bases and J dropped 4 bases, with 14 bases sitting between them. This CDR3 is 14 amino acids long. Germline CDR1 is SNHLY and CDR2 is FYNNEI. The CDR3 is CASSLQGFGETQYF. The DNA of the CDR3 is TGTGCCAGCAGTTTACAGGGTTTTGGAGAGACCCAGTACTTC.

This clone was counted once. The CDR3 here is CASSIRGGSSYNEQFF. In nucleotides, the CDR3 is TGTGCCAGCAGTATACGTGGGGGGAGCTCCTACAATGAGCAGTTCTTC. V usage is TRBV27 and J usage is TRBJ2-1; tentative D call: TRBD2 (6 bases). Trimming pared 5 bases from V and 0 bases from J, leaving 14 bases between. There are 16 residues in the CDR3. Germline lookup yields CDR1 MNHEY and CDR2 SMNVEV (reference sequence).

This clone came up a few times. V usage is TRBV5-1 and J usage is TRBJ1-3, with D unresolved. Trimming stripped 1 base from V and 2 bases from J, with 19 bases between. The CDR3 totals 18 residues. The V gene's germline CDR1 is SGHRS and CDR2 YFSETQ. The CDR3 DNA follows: TGCGCCAGCAGCTTGTTAAGCTCAGGCGCGTTGGCTGGAAACACCATATATTTT. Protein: CASSLLSSGALAGNTIYF.